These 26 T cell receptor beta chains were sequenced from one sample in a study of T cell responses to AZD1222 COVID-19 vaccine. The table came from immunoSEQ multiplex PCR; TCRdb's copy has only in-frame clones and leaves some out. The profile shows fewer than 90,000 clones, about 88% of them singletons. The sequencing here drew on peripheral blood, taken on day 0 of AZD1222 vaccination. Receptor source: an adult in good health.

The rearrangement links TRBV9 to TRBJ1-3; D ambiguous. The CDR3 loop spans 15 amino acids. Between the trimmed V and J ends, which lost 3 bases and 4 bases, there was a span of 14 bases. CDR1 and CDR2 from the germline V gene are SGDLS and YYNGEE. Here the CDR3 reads CASSDPAGLGNTIYF. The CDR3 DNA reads TGTGCCAGCAGCGACCCCGCTGGGTTAGGAAACACCATATATTTT. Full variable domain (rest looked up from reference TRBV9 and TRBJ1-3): DSGVTQTPKHLITATGQRVTLRCSPRSGDLSVYWYQQSLDQGLQFLIQYYNGEERAKGNILERFSAQQFPDLHSELNLSSLELGDSALYFCASSDPAGLGNTIYFGEGSWLTVV.

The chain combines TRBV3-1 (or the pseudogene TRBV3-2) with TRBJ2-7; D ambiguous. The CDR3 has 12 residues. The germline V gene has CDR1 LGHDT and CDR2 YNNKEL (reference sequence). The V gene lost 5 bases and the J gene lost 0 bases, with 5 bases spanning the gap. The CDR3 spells CASSSSSYEQYF. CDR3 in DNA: TGTGCCAGCAGCTCCAGCTCCTACGAGCAGTACTTC.

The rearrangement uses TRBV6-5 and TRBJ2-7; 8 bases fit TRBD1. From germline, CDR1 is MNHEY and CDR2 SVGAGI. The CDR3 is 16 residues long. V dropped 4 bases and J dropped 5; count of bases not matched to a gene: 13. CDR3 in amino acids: CASSSQGAVEFHEQYF. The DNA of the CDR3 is TGTGCCAGCAGTTCCCAGGGGGCGGTTGAGTTCCACGAGCAGTACTTC.

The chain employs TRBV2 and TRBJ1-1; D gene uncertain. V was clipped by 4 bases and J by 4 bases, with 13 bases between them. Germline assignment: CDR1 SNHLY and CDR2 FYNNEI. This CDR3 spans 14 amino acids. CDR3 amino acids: CASSGSLTITEAFF. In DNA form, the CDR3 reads TGTGCCAGCAGTGGAAGTTTGACAATCACTGAAGCTTTCTTT.

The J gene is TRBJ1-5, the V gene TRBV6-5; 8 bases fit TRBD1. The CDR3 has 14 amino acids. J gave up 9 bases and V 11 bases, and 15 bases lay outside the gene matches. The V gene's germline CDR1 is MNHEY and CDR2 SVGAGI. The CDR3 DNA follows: TGTGCCGCCCGGGGACAGGCCCGCGGCCTGCCCCAGCATTTT. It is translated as CAARGQARGLPQHF.

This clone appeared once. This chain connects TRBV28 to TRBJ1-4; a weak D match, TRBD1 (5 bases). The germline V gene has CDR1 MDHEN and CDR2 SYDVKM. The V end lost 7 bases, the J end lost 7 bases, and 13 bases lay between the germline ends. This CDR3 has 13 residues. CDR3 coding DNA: TGTGCCAGCACCTTCCGGGGCTTTGAAAAACTGTTTTTT. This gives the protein CASTFRGFEKLFF.

The DNA for the CDR3 is TGCAGCGTTGGGCTAGCGGAAACCTACGAGCAGTACTTC. Amino acids: CSVGLAETYEQYF. V usage is TRBV29-1 and J usage is TRBJ2-7; 7 positions match TRBD2. The CDR3 extends over 13 amino acids. Germline lookup yields CDR1 SQVTM and CDR2 ANQGSEA. Unmatched junction bases numbered 5, after V lost 4 bases and J lost 2 bases.

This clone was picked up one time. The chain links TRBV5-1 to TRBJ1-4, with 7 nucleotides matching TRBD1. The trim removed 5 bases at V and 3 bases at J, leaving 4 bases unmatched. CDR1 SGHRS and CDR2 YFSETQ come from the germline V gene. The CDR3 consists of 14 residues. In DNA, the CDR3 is TGCGCCAGCAGACAGGGGTCGGCTAATGAAAAACTGTTTTTT. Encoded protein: CASRQGSANEKLFF. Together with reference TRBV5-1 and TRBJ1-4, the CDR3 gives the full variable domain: KAGVTQTPRYLIKTRGQQVTLSCSPISGHRSVSWYQQTPGQGLQFLFEYFSETQRNKGNFPGRFSGRQFSNSRSEMNVSTLELGDSALYLCASRQGSANEKLFFGSGTQLSVL.

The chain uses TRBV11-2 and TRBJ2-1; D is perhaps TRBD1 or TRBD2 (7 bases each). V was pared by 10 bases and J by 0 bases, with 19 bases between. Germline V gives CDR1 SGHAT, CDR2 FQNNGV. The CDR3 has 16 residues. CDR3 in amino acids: CATQGRGLSSYNEQFF. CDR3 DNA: TGTGCCACCCAGGGGAGGGGGCTTAGCTCCTACAATGAGCAGTTCTTC.

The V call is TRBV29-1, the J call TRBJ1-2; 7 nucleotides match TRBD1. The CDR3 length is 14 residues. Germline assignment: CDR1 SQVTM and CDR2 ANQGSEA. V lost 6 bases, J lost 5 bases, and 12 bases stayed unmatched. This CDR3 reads CSVGQQHKIYGYTF. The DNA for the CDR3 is TGCAGCGTGGGACAGCAACATAAGATTTATGGCTACACCTTC.

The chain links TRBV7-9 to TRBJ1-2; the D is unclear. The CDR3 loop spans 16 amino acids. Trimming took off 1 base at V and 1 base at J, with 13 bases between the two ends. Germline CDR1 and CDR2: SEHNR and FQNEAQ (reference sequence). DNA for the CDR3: TGTGCCAGCAGCTTAGGGCGGCAGATAAGTAACTATGGCTACACCTTC. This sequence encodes CASSLGRQISNYGYTF. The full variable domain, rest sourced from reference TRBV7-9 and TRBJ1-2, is DTGVSQNPRHKITKRGQNVTFRCDPISEHNRLYWYRQTLGQGPEFLTYFQNEAQLEKSRLLSDRFSAERPKGSFSTLEIQRTEQGDSAMYLCASSLGRQISNYGYTFGSGTRLTVV.

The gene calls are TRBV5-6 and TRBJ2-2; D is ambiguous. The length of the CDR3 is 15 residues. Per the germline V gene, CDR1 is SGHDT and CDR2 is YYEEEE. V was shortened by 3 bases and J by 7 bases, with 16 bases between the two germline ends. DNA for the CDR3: TGTGCCAGCAGCTGGGTGATGGGAAAAGACGGGGAGCTGTTTTTT. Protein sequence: CASSWVMGKDGELFF.

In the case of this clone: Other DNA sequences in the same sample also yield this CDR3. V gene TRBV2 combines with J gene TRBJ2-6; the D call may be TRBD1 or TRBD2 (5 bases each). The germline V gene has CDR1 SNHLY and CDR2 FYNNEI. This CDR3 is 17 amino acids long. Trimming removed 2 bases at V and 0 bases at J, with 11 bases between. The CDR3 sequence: CASSEMGTLSGANVLTF. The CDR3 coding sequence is TGTGCCAGCAGTGAAATGGGGACCCTCTCTGGGGCCAACGTCCTGACTTTC.

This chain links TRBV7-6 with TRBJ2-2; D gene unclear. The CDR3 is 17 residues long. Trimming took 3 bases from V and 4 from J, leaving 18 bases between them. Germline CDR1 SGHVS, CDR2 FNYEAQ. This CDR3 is CASSFRPLDMSTGELFF. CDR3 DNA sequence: TGTGCCAGCAGCTTCCGTCCATTAGATATGTCCACCGGGGAGCTGTTTTTT.

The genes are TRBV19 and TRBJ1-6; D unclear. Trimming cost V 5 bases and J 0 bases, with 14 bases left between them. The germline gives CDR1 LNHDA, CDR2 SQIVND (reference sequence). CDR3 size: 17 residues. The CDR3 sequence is CASSLTAGGSYNSPLHF. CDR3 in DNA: TGTGCCAGTAGTCTGACGGCAGGCGGCTCCTATAATTCACCCCTCCACTTT.

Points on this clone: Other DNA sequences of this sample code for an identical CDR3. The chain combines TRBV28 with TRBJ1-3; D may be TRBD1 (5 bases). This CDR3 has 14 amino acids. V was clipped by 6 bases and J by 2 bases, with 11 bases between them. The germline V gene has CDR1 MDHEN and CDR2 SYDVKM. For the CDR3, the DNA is TGTGCCAGCAGCCCTACAGGTGCTGGAAACACCATATATTTT. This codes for CASSPTGAGNTIYF.

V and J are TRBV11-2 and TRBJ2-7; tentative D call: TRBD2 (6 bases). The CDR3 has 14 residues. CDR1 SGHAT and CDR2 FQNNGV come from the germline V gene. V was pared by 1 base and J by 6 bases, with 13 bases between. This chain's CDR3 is CASSLAPTSSEQYF. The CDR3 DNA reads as TGTGCCAGCAGCTTAGCCCCGACTAGTTCCGAGCAGTACTTC.

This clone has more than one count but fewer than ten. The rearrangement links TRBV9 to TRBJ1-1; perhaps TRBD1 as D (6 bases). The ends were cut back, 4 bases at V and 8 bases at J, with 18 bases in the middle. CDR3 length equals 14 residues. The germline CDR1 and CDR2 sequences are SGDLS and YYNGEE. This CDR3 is CASSPLSPGGEAFF. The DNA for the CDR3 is TGTGCCAGCAGCCCCTTGTCGCCTGGGGGCGAAGCTTTCTTT.

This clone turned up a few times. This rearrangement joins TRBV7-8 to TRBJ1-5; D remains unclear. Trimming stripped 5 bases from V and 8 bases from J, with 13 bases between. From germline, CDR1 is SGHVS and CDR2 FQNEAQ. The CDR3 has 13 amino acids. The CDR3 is CASSHSPLEPQHF. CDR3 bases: TGTGCCAGCAGCCATTCTCCCCTTGAGCCCCAGCATTTT.

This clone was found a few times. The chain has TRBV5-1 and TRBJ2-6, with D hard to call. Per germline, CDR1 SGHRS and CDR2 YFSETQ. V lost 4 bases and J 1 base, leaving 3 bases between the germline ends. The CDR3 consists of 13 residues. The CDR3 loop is CASSLSGANVLTF. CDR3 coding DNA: TGCGCCAGCAGCCTATCTGGGGCCAACGTCCTGACTTTC.

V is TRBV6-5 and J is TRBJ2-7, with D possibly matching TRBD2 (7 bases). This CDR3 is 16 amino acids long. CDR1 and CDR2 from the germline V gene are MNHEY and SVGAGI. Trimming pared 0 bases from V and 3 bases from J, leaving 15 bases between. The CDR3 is CASSYSNRGANYEQYF. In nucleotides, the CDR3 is TGTGCCAGCAGTTACTCGAATCGGGGGGCGAACTACGAGCAGTACTTC.

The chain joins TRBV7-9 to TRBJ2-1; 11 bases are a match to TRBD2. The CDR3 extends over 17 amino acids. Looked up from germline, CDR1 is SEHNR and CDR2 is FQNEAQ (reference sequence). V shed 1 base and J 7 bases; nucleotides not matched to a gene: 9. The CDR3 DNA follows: TGTGCCAGCAGCTTAGTGGTCCTAGCGGGAGGCCGGAATGAGCAGTTCTTC. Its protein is CASSLVVLAGGRNEQFF.

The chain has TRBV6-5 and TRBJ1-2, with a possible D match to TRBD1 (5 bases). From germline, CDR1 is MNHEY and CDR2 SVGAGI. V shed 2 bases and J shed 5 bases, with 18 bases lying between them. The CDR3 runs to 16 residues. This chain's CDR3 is CASSYAGARWVYGYTF. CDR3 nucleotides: TGTGCCAGCAGTTACGCCGGGGCGCGTTGGGTATATGGCTACACCTTC.

CDR3 in DNA: TGTGCCAGCAGCTTGAGACCGGACAGCTCGAACACCGGGGAGCTGTTTTTT. It translates to CASSLRPDSSNTGELFF. The V and J genes are TRBV5-5 and TRBJ2-2; a possible D gene is TRBD1 (6 bases). The germline gives CDR1 SGHKS, CDR2 YYEKEE (reference sequence). This CDR3 region has 17 residues. V dropped 1 base and J dropped 0 bases, with 13 bases sitting between them.

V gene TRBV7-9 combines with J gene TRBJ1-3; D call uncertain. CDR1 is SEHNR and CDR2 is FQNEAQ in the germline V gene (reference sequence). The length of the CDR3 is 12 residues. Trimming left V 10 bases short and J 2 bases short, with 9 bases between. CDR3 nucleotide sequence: TGTGCCATCGAAGATCCTGGAAACACCATATATTTT. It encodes CAIEDPGNTIYF.

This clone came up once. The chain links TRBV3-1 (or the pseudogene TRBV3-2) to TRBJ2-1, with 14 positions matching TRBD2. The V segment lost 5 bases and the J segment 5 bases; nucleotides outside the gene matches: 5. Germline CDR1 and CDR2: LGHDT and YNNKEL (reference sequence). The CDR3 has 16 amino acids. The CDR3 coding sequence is TGTGCCAGCAGCGCTCGACTAGCGGGAGGGCACAATGAGCAGTTCTTC. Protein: CASSARLAGGHNEQFF.